This T cell receptor (beta chain) appears in the sequencing data of a study of blood T cell repertoires in COVID-19. Study-wide context: Both acute and convalescent COVID-19 samples were obtained from the United States, Italy and Spain. From T cells, B-cell-depleted T cells, or PBMCs came the material, which was cDNA or gDNA.

CDR3 length: 14 amino acids. V lost 7 bases to trimming and J lost 7 bases; unmatched junction nucleotides: 12. CDR1 and CDR2 (germline): SGHRS, YFSETQ. Study processing details: Estimation of nucleated cell counts relied on the amplification of reference gene primers. TCRdb's copy holds only in-frame clones and misses some; the assay was immunoSEQ multiplex PCR. V and J calls and clone size follow that table, whereas D and trimming were derived from the DNA. The profile covers 200,000 to 300,000 clones, with 70% to 90% appearing a single time and more than 1.2% taken by the ten largest. The sequenced material came from peripheral blood. The V and J genes are TRBV5-1 and TRBJ2-7; TRBD1 matches 9 bases. The clonotype was recovered from an older man with acute or convalescent COVID-19. For the CDR3, the DNA is TGCGCCAGCGGAGGACAGGGGCCCCTCGGGGAGCAGTACTTC. It specifies CASGGQGPLGEQYF.